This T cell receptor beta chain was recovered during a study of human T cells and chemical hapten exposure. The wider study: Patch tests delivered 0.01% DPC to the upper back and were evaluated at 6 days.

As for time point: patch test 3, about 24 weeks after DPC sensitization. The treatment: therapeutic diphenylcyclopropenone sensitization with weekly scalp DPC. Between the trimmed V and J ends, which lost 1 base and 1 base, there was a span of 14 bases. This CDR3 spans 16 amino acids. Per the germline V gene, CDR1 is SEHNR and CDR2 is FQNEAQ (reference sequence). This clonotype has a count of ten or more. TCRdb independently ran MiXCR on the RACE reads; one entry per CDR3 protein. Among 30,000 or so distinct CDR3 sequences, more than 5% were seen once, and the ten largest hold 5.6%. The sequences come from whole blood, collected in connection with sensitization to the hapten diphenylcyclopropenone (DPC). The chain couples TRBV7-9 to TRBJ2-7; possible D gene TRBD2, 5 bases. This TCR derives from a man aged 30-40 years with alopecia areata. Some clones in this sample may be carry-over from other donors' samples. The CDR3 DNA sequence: TGTGCCAGCAGCTTAGGAGGGTGGCAGGATTCCTACGAGCAGTACTTC. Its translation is CASSLGGWQDSYEQYF.